This section outlines one T cell receptor (beta chain) sequence together with its context. The age range of participants was 18 to 89 years, with residence in under 25 US areas. The CDR3 runs to 15 residues. V dropped 4 bases and J dropped 2; count of bases not matched to a gene: 4. CDR1 is SGHTA and CDR2 is FQGTGA in the germline V gene. This record comes from a study of blood T cell repertoires in COVID-19. Profiled with immunoSEQ multiplex PCR; TCRdb holds only in-frame clones, not every one. This sample has some 410,000 clones; 88% occur once, and the top ten carry more than 0.9%. The chain is built from TRBV7-3 and TRBJ1-2, with 10 positions matching TRBD1. The sequencing sample was made of PBMCs or T cells enriched from blood (not recorded which). This TCR derives from a woman between 25 and 40 years old with acute COVID-19. CDR3 region: CASSSPGQGNYGYTF. Here the CDR3 DNA reads TGTGCCAGCAGCTCACCGGGACAGGGGAACTATGGCTACACCTTC.